This entry is about one T cell receptor (beta chain). This sample stems from a study of blood T cell repertoires in COVID-19. The CDR3 covers 13 residues. V was clipped by 6 bases and J by 8 bases, with 16 bases between them. The germline V gene encodes CDR1 SNHLY and CDR2 FYNNEI. Here immunoSEQ multiplex PCR was the method, and the copy in TCRdb shows in-frame clones only, minus some. The sample contains under 350,000 clones, 89% of which appear only once. The sequencing sample was made of PBMCs or T cells enriched from blood (not recorded which). J is TRBJ1-2 and V is TRBV2; D gene uncertain. The origin of this receptor is a woman between 40 and 50 years old who had recovered from COVID-19. The CDR3 region is CASSLILTRGYTF. CDR3 in DNA: TGTGCCAGCAGCCTCATATTAACTAGAGGCTACACCTTC. Complete variable domain (other parts from reference TRBV2 and TRBJ1-2): EPEVTQTPSHQVTQMGQEVILRCVPISNHLYFYWYRQILGQKVEFLVSFYNNEISEKSEIFDDQFSVERPDGSNFTLKIRSTKLEDSAMYFCASSLILTRGYTFGSGTRLTVV.